This T cell receptor (beta chain) emerged from a study of cytomegalovirus exposure and HLA in healthy donors. V trimming: 2 bases; J trimming: 5 bases; junction bases outside the gene matches: 0. Germline V lookup: CDR1 MNHNY, CDR2 SVGAGI (reference sequence). The CDR3 consists of 12 residues. 60 Vbeta and 13 Jbeta primers were used in PCR. Some clones are missing from TCRdb's copy, which holds only in-frame ones; the method was immunoSEQ multiplex PCR. The sample yields approximately 170,000 clones, 80% to 90% seen once. The chain is built from TRBV6-6 and TRBJ2-7; 7 nucleotides agree with TRBD2. The receptor was isolated from a male donor in good health and CMV-seronegative. Sequencing was done on a sample of PBMCs. The CDR3: CASSYRGDEQYF. The DNA of the CDR3 is TGTGCCAGCAGTTACCGGGGGGACGAGCAGTACTTC.